One and the same sample provided the 8 T cell receptor beta chains below, sequenced in a study of control samples from healthy donors and cancer patients. Repertoires were generated with immunoSEQ multiplex PCR, while TCRdb's copy carries only in-frame clones and drops some. The table records about 51,000 clones, 88% of them present only once. Sequenced material: PBMCs. These receptors were collected from a man between 45 and 60 years old with head and neck cancer.

This clone was seen only a few times. The chain couples TRBV4-1 to TRBJ1-6; TRBD1 aligns across 8 bases. In germline, CDR1 is MGHRA, CDR2 YSYEKL. With V trimmed by 1 base and J by 10 bases, 6 bases remained unmatched. The CDR3 is 15 residues long. CDR3 sequence: CASSQGSGGRSPLHF. CDR3 DNA: TGCGCCAGCAGCCAAGGGTCAGGGGGCCGCTCACCCCTCCACTTT.

The V call is TRBV7-2, the J call TRBJ2-1; 14 nucleotides align to TRBD2. V trimming: 2 bases; J trimming: 8 bases; junction bases outside the gene matches: 8. This CDR3 has 17 amino acids. Germline V gene sequence: CDR1 SGHTA, CDR2 FQGNSA. The CDR3 is CASSLRSGTSGRDEQFF. Here the CDR3 DNA reads TGTGCCAGCAGCTTAAGGTCCGGGACTAGCGGGAGAGATGAGCAGTTCTTC.

The V gene is TRBV10-1, the J gene TRBJ2-5, with 8 bases matching TRBD1. This CDR3 has 15 residues. V lost 3 bases, J lost 3 bases, and 6 bases stayed unmatched. The germline V gene encodes CDR1 WNHNN and CDR2 SYGVQD (reference sequence). As DNA, the CDR3 is TGCGCCAGCAGTGATTCTGAGGACAGGGAAGAGACCCAGTACTTC. Amino acid sequence: CASSDSEDREETQYF.

This clone showed up just once. The gene calls are TRBV19 and TRBJ2-4; D could derive from TRBD1 or TRBD2 (7 bases each). Between the trimmed V and J ends, which lost 2 bases and 0 bases, there was a span of 23 bases. The germline V gene encodes CDR1 LNHDA and CDR2 SQIVND (reference sequence). The CDR3 totals 20 residues. The CDR3 DNA is TGTGCCAGTAGTATATCGGGGGAGGGGGCTTCTGGGCTAGCCAAAAACATTCAGTACTTC. This codes for CASSISGEGASGLAKNIQYF.

The DNA for the CDR3 is TGTGCCAGCTCAGCAGACAGGGTGGAAACCGGGGAGCTGTTTTTT. It is translated as CASSADRVETGELFF. This chain connects TRBV18 to TRBJ2-2, with TRBD1 identical over 7 bases. V lost 5 bases and J lost 5; bases outside the gene matches: 8. CDR3 length: 15 residues. From germline, CDR1 is KGHSH and CDR2 LQKENI.

The chain joins TRBV7-3 to TRBJ2-2, with 7 bases matching TRBD2. V was pared by 2 bases and J by 0 bases, with 3 bases of the junction left unmatched. CDR3 length: 16 amino acids. Germline V CDR1 and CDR2: SGHTA, FQGTGA. DNA for the CDR3: TGTGCCAGCAGCTTAGTGGGGACTACGAACACCGGGGAGCTGTTTTTT. Translating it yields CASSLVGTTNTGELFF.

This chain joins TRBV11-2 and TRBJ1-2, with D perhaps matching TRBD1 (6 bases). Germline V gene data show CDR1 as SGHAT and CDR2 as FQNNGV. CDR3 size: 14 residues. Trimming removed 0 bases at V and 6 bases at J, with 11 bases between. Here the CDR3 reads CASSLDLTGHGYTF. CDR3 coding DNA: TGTGCCAGCAGCTTAGATCTTACAGGGCATGGCTACACCTTC.

The V gene is TRBV28, the J gene TRBJ2-1, with no clear D. Trimming stripped 4 bases from V and 5 bases from J, with 6 bases between. The germline CDR1 and CDR2 sequences are MDHEN and SYDVKM. The CDR3 extends over 12 amino acids. CDR3 protein: CASSYENNEQFF. CDR3 sequence (DNA): TGTGCCAGCAGTTACGAGAACAATGAGCAGTTCTTC.